This T cell receptor beta chain originates from a study of T-cell memory formation after mild COVID-19. This clonotype appeared many times. Its specificity is unknown. With V trimmed by 4 bases and J by 9 bases, 15 bases remained unmatched. The CDR3 runs 16 residues. Germline V CDR1 and CDR2: SGDLS, YYNGEE. Broader study findings: Contracting clones from day 15 to 85 showed balanced CD4/CD8; later expanders favored CD4+. Some clones that responded turned up in pre-infection memory, which suggests that cross-reactive memory joined in. The study found contracting CD4+ clones mainly in CM and EM and contracting CD8+ clones in EMRA.

Constant-segment primers and 5'RACE yielded cDNA libraries for TCR alpha and TCR beta, each carrying sample barcodes and UMIs. TCRdb itself ran the 5' RACE reads through MiXCR, one entry per CDR3 protein. Found here are 200,000 to 250,000 distinct CDR3 sequences, 9.4% of them singletons; the top ten hold around a fifth. This chain uses TRBV9 with TRBJ2-5, with 10 bases that match TRBD1. This receptor was obtained from a man aged 18 to 29 who had mild COVID-19 (a few samples of this study predate the infection). Cell type and time point are not known. Sequencing was performed on PBMCs or a T cell subset sorted from them (not recorded which). CDR3: CASSPGQGFLTEAQYF. In DNA, the CDR3 is TGTGCCAGCAGCCCGGGACAGGGGTTTCTTACCGAGGCCCAGTACTTC.